This TCR beta chain is from a study of immune evolution from preneoplasia to lung adenocarcinoma (TCRdb year 2021). At the level of the whole study: The study profiled immune contexture across lung adenocarcinoma precursors and invasive adenocarcinoma using immune gene expression, TCR sequencing and multiplex immunofluorescence. Resected precursor lesions (AAH, AIS, MIA) and invasive adenocarcinomas were compared with paired morphologically normal lung tissue. The sample size depended on which specimens were available, not on a prior power calculation. Whole exome sequencing and methylation data from the same cohort of nodules were integrated with the immune data. A total of 40 to 60 patients with pulmonary nodules who underwent surgical resection were included in the overall cohort. A total of 40 to 60 patients contributed TCR sequencing data. It was reported in the study that roughly 100 samples were used for TCR sequencing. POLYSOLVER was used to infer Class I HLA alleles from exome data, and LOHHLA was used to detect allele-specific HLA loss. Overall results and qualifications from the work: Findings were based on association rather than direct causation; larger cohorts with long-term follow-up and longitudinal biopsies were deemed needed. Normal lung showed the highest clonality, whereas later-stage lesions appeared to have higher T cell density and diversity but lower clonality. Top T cell clone frequencies were highest in normal lung and appeared to decrease progressively from AAH through AIS, MIA and invasive adenocarcinoma. Because all patients came from Japan and China, whether the findings apply to Western populations was uncertain.

Using the immunoSEQ hsTCRbeta Kit, TCR beta CDR3 regions were sequenced from DNA. In the original analysis: The ImmunoSEQ Analyzer was used to analyse the TCR sequencing data. T cell clonality was defined as 1 minus Pielou's evenness, as computed on productive rearrangements. The inverse Simpson index, applied to productive templates, was used to measure T cell diversity. T cell density was TCR beta template counts normalized to usable DNA, estimated by amplifying and sequencing housekeeping genes. Two-sided Kruskal-Wallis tests were used to compare TCR metrics across histologic stages. TCRdb limited this immuneACCESS table to in-frame rearrangements with V and J called. A share of clones is missing; checked studies link under half to unresolved V genes, and the rest is unexplained. V and J calls plus clone size are reproduced from that table; the DNA served to infer D and trimming. Present in this sample are approximately 7,900 clones, more than 70% of which were seen just once. The biggest ten clones account for 7.4% of the sample.

Resection was performed on patients in Japan or China between the mid-2010s and the late 2010s. Two lung cancer pathologists independently reviewed H&E slides to confirm the histologic diagnosis of every case. FFPE tissue was used for DNA isolation with the AllPrep DNA/RNA FFPE Kit. As regards this clone: Its antigen is not yet known. Base qualities are missing; no much larger clone stands one base away.

This TCR derives from a person aged 70 to 79 with lung adenocarcinoma. The sample consisted of FFPE adjacent normal lung tissue.

The base sequence is TGTGCCAGCGGTCCTTTCCGGACTAGCGGGAGGCCCGGGGAGCTGTTTTTT. This gives the protein CASGPFRTSGRPGELFF. Rearrangement joined TRBV28 to TRBJ2-2; the central 14 bases match TRBD2. After removal of 8 bases from V and 6 bases from J, the junction retains 11 bases not matched to a gene. The cysteine opens and the phenylalanine closes a CDR3 of 17 amino acids. Left in the record is the CDR3 DNA by itself, 51 bases read in frame from the first base. The CDR1 and CDR2 encoded by the germline V gene are MDHEN and SYDVKM. The full variable domain, completed from the reference TRBV28 and TRBJ2-2 proteins outside the CDR3, reads DVKVTQSSRYLVKRTGEKVFLECVQDMDHENMFWYRQDPGLGLRLIYFSYDVKMKEKGDIPEGYSVSREKKERFSLILESASTNQTSMYLCASGPFRTSGRPGELFFGEGSRLTVL.